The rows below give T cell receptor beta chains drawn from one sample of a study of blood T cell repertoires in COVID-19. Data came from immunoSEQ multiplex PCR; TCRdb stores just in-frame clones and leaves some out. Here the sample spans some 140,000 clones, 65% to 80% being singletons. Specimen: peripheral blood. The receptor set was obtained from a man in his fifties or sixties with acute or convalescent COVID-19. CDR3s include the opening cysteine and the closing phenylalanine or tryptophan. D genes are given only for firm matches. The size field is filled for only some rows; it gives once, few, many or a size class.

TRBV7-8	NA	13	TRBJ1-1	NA	TGTGCCAGCAGCCCTCAGGGGAACACTGAAGCTTTCTTT	CASSPQGNTEAFF
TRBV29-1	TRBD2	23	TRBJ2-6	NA	TGCAGCGTTGAGGATAAACCGGGACTAGCGGGAGTAGTAGGGATCTCTGGGGCCAACGTCCTGACTTTC	CSVEDKPGLAGVVGISGANVLTF
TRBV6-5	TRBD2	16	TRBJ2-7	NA	TGTGCCAGCAGTTACTCTAGGCGGGGGAGCTCCTACGAGCAGTACTTC	CASSYSRRGSSYEQYF
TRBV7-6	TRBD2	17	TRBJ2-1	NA	TGTGCCAGCAGCTCAACAAAACCGGGACTAGCCTACAATGAGCAGTTCTTC	CASSSTKPGLAYNEQFF
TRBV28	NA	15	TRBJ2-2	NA	TGTGCCACCATTGGAGGGGGACTAAACACCGGGGAGCTGTTTTTT	CATIGGGLNTGELFF
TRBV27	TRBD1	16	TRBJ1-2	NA	TGTGCCAGCCGCGATTCCCTCGGGACAGGGAACTATGGCTACACCTTC	CASRDSLGTGNYGYTF
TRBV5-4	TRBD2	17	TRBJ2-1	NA	TGTGCCAGCAGCCTTAGCGGGAGGGCCGCCAACAACAATGAGCAGTTCTTC	CASSLSGRAANNNEQFF
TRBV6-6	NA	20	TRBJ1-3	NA	TGTGCCAGCAGTCGGAATTCGGGGTCTTCGGGTAGAAGCTCGGGAAACACCATATATTTT	CASSRNSGSSGRSSGNTIYF
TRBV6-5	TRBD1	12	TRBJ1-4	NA	TGTGCCAGCAGTAGGCCGACAGGGTCACTGTTTTTT	CASSRPTGSLFF
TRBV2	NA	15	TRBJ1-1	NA	TGTGCCAGCTTTGAGGTGGGTTCTCCGAACACTGAAGCTTTCTTT	CASFEVGSPNTEAFF
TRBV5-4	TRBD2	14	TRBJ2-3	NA	TGTGCCAGCAGCTGGGGAAGCGGGGAGGATACGCAGTATTTT	CASSWGSGEDTQYF
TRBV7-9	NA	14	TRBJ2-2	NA	TGTGCCAGCAGCCCCCCGGCTAGGACCGGGGAGCTGTTTTTT	CASSPPARTGELFF
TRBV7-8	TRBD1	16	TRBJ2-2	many	TGTGCCAGCAGCTTCCGGACAGGGGCGAACACCGGGGAGCTGTTTTTT	CASSFRTGANTGELFF
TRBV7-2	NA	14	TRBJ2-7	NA	TGTGCCAGCAGCAAGGACAGAGGCCCCTACGAGCAGTACTTC	CASSKDRGPYEQYF
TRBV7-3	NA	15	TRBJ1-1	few	TGTGCCAGCAGCCCTAATGGGGGAGGGAACACTGAAGCTTTCTTT	CASSPNGGGNTEAFF
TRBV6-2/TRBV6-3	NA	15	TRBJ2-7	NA	TGTGCCAGCAGCCAGTTCGGCGGAACCTCCTACGAGCAGTACTTC	CASSQFGGTSYEQYF
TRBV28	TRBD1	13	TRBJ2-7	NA	TGTGCCAGCAGTGGGACAGGGTTCGGTGAGCAGTACTTC	CASSGTGFGEQYF
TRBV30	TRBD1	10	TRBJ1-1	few	TGTGCCTGGATCAGGGGGACGGCTTTCTTT	CAWIRGTAFF
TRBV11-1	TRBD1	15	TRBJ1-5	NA	TGTGCCAGCAGCCCCGGGACAGGGCCGCGTCAGCCCCAGCATTTT	CASSPGTGPRQPQHF
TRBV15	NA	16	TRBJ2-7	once	TGTGCCACCAGCAGAGGAAAGGGCGGGATTTCCTACGAGCAGTACTTC	CATSRGKGGISYEQYF
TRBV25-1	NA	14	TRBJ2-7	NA	TGTGCCAGCAGTCCCGGGACATCCGCCTACGAGCAGTACTTC	CASSPGTSAYEQYF
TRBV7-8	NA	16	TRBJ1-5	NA	TGTGCCAGCAGCAGTGAGGGACTTATGGGAAATCAGCCCCAGCATTTT	CASSSEGLMGNQPQHF
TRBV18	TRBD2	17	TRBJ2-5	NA	TGTGCCAGCTCACCGGGACTAGCGGGAGCCCGCGGGGAGACCCAGTACTTC	CASSPGLAGARGETQYF